The 28 T cell receptor beta chains given below trace back to one sample, sequenced in a study of T-cell memory formation after mild COVID-19. TCRdb analysed the 5' RACE reads with MiXCR anew, one entry per CDR3 protein. In the table there are under 200,000 distinct CDR3 sequences, about 9.9% of which are singletons. The specimen was PBMCs or a T cell subset sorted from them (not recorded which). These receptor sequences come from a man aged 18 to 29 who had mild COVID-19 (a few samples of this study predate the infection). Cell type and time point are not known.

The V and J genes are TRBV11-2 and TRBJ1-5; 8 bases are a match to TRBD1. CDR1 SGHAT and CDR2 FQNNGV come from the germline V gene. The CDR3 is 14 amino acids. V was pared by 3 bases and J by 6 bases, with 4 bases of the junction left unmatched. CDR3: CASSFSGGPQPQHF. In DNA, the CDR3 is TGTGCCAGCAGCTTCTCAGGGGGCCCTCAGCCCCAGCATTTT.

This chain links TRBV12-3 or TRBV12-4 with TRBJ2-5, with D possibly TRBD2 on 5 matching bases. With 5 bases removed from V and 4 bases from J, the gap between germline ends came to 14 bases. The CDR3 contains 14 residues. Here the CDR3 reads CASSTGWAGETQYF. The CDR3 nucleotides read TGTGCCAGCAGTACCGGTTGGGCGGGAGAGACCCAGTACTTC.

This clonotype has a count of ten or more. V is TRBV6-5 and J is TRBJ2-7; weak D call: TRBD2 (6 bases). V was cut by 8 bases and J by 4 bases, with 9 bases left in between. Per the germline V gene, CDR1 is MNHEY and CDR2 is SVGAGI. The CDR3 is 11 residues long. The CDR3 DNA sequence: TGTGCCAGCGGGGGGACTTACGAGCAGTACGTC. Its translation is CASGGTYEQYV.

This clonotype was observed at least ten times. The chain links TRBV7-2 to TRBJ2-7; no reliable D call. The CDR3 runs to 12 residues. V lost 5 bases and J 2 bases, leaving 7 bases between the germline ends. CDR1 and CDR2 (germline): SGHTA, FQGNSA. The CDR3 here is CASSLPTYEQYF. CDR3 sequence (DNA): TGTGCCAGCAGCCTTCCCACCTACGAGCAGTACTTC.

V and J are TRBV28 and TRBJ2-2; D might be TRBD1 (5 bases). CDR1 and CDR2 (germline): MDHEN, SYDVKM. V lost 5 bases and J lost 6, with 7 bases in between. The CDR3 consists of 12 residues. CDR3 region: CASSGAPGELFF. CDR3 DNA: TGTGCCAGCAGTGGGGCCCCCGGGGAGCTGTTTTTT.

This clonotype has at least ten counts. This chain connects TRBV7-2 to TRBJ2-1, with 7 nucleotides matching TRBD1. This CDR3 contains 13 residues. Germline V gene sequence: CDR1 SGHTA, CDR2 FQGNSA. Losses at the gene ends were 5 bases for V and 5 bases for J; bases not matched to a gene: 3. The CDR3 nucleotides read TGTGCCAGCAGCCTGGGACAGAACAATGAGCAGTTCTTC. Protein sequence: CASSLGQNNEQFF.

This clonotype has ten or more counts. V and J are TRBV20-1 and TRBJ1-1; 9 nucleotides agree with TRBD1. The CDR3 runs to 14 residues. V shed 4 bases, J shed 4 bases, and the junction held 7 bases outside the gene matches. Germline CDR1 reads DFQATT; CDR2 reads SNEGSKA (reference sequence). As DNA, the CDR3 is TGCAGTGCTACCCCGGGACAGGGAGGCACTGAAGCTTTCTTT. Encoded protein: CSATPGQGGTEAFF.

V usage is TRBV7-2 and J usage is TRBJ2-3; 8 nucleotides match TRBD2. There are 16 residues in the CDR3. V gave up 7 bases and J gave up 2 bases; unmatched junction bases: 11. CDR1 is SGHTA and CDR2 is FQGNSA in the germline V gene. The CDR3 loop reads CASTRLGGVVTDTQYF. The CDR3 DNA reads TGTGCCAGCACCCGGCTCGGGGGGGTCGTCACAGATACGCAGTATTTT.

This chain connects TRBV7-2 to TRBJ2-3; no clear D gene. The CDR3 extends over 15 amino acids. CDR1 is SGHTA, CDR2 FQGNSA, per germline. The V and J ends lost 5 bases and 8 bases respectively, with 20 bases between them. The DNA of the CDR3 is TGTGCCAGCAGCGTCGGGTCCCCAACCTTAGGTACGCAGTATTTT. Amino acids: CASSVGSPTLGTQYF.

This clonotype showed up just a few times. V gene TRBV5-1 combines with J gene TRBJ1-1; D remains ambiguous. Trimming left V 4 bases short and J 5 bases short, with 18 bases between. Germline V gene data show CDR1 as SGHRS and CDR2 as YFSETQ. This CDR3 is 15 amino acids long. This CDR3 reads CASSSQPEGWTEAFF. The DNA of the CDR3 is TGCGCCAGCAGCAGTCAGCCGGAGGGATGGACTGAAGCTTTCTTT.

J is TRBJ1-1 and V is TRBV30; no firm D call. The ends were cut back, 8 bases at V and 0 bases at J, with 7 bases in the middle. The CDR3 sequence is 11 residues long. Germline V gene data show CDR1 as GTSNPN and CDR2 as SVGIG (reference sequence). The CDR3 loop reads CAAFMNTEAFF. CDR3 sequence (DNA): TGTGCCGCCTTCATGAACACTGAAGCTTTCTTT. Combining the CDR3 with reference TRBV30 and TRBJ1-1 gives the whole variable domain SQTIHQWPATLVQPVGSPLSLECTVEGTSNPNLYWYRQAAGRGLQLLFYSVGIGQISSEVPQNLSASRPQDRQFILSSKKLLLSDSGFYLCAAFMNTEAFFGQGTRLTVV.

CDR3 amino acids: CASSLQGGSTDTQYF. The CDR3 nucleotides read TGTGCCAGCAGCTTACAAGGGGGGAGCACAGATACGCAGTATTTT. The chain couples TRBV7-2 to TRBJ2-3; either TRBD1 or TRBD2 may supply D (6 bases each). CDR1 and CDR2 (germline): SGHTA, FQGNSA. The CDR3 length is 15 residues. Trimming pared 2 bases from V and 0 bases from J, leaving 9 bases between.

This chain links TRBV6-4 with TRBJ1-2; TRBD1 matches 8 bases. This CDR3 region has 13 residues. V was clipped by 3 bases and J by 8 bases; unmatched bases: 5. The germline V gene encodes CDR1 MRHNA and CDR2 SNTAGT. The CDR3 nucleotides read TGTGCCAGCAGTGATCGGACAGGGATCGGCTACACCTTC. This sequence encodes CASSDRTGIGYTF.

This clonotype was seen a handful of times. This chain connects TRBV6-5 to TRBJ1-6; D remains unclear. CDR1 is MNHEY, CDR2 SVGAGI, per germline. This CDR3 region has 16 residues. V lost 4 bases and J lost 0, with 10 bases in between. Here the CDR3 reads CASSSVTSSYNSPLHF. In DNA form, the CDR3 reads TGTGCCAGCAGTTCCGTCACCAGCTCCTATAATTCACCCCTCCACTTT.

This clonotype has a handful of counts. This chain joins TRBV7-2 and TRBJ2-6; D uncertain. Germline CDR1 reads SGHTA; CDR2 reads FQGNSA. The CDR3 has 15 residues. The V and J ends lost 5 bases and 0 bases respectively, with 8 bases between them. Written as DNA, the CDR3 is TGTGCCAGCAGCAAACGGACCTCTGGGGCCAACGTCCTGACTTTC. Residues: CASSKRTSGANVLTF.

This clonotype came up a few times. The chain carries TRBV7-3 and TRBJ2-2; D unresolved. There are 16 residues in the CDR3. V lost 2 bases, J lost 0 bases, and 10 bases lay in between. Germline CDR1 is SGHTA and CDR2 is FQGTGA. The CDR3 sequence: CASSLRATANTGELFF. The CDR3 bases are TGTGCCAGCAGCTTACGGGCTACCGCGAACACCGGGGAGCTGTTTTTT.

This clonotype was counted only a few times. The rearrangement links TRBV7-9 to TRBJ1-4; 7 nucleotides agree with TRBD1. This CDR3 region has 15 residues. After removal of 5 bases from V and 5 bases from J, the junction contained 8 bases not matched to a gene. Germline loops: CDR1 SEHNR, CDR2 FQNEAQ (reference sequence). The CDR3 region is CASSPGGTVNEKLFF. In DNA form, the CDR3 reads TGTGCCAGCAGCCCGGGGGGGACAGTCAATGAAAAACTGTTTTTT.

This clonotype has a handful of counts. The chain uses TRBV5-1 and TRBJ2-3; D call uncertain. Germline V lookup: CDR1 SGHRS, CDR2 YFSETQ. The CDR3 covers 17 residues. V was shortened by 0 bases and J by 0 bases, with 14 bases between the two germline ends. As DNA, the CDR3 is TGCGCCAGCAGCTTGGCCACTGGCGGCGATAGCACAGATACGCAGTATTTT. This encodes CASSLATGGDSTDTQYF. Full variable domain (rest looked up from reference TRBV5-1 and TRBJ2-3): KAGVTQTPRYLIKTRGQQVTLSCSPISGHRSVSWYQQTPGQGLQFLFEYFSETQRNKGNFPGRFSGRQFSNSRSEMNVSTLELGDSALYLCASSLATGGDSTDTQYFGPGTRLTVL.

V usage is TRBV18 and J usage is TRBJ1-1; tentatively, D is TRBD1 (5 bases). Trimming stripped 0 bases from V and 0 bases from J, with 11 bases between. The CDR3 is made up of 16 amino acids. Per the germline V gene, CDR1 is KGHSH and CDR2 is LQKENI. CDR3: CASSPPGTVMNTEAFF. The CDR3 nucleotides are TGTGCCAGCTCACCACCGGGGACCGTGATGAACACTGAAGCTTTCTTT.

In this sample, this clonotype turned up many times. This sequence joins TRBV5-1 and TRBJ1-1; the match to TRBD1 covers 11 bases. The CDR3 covers 15 residues. The germline V gene encodes CDR1 SGHRS and CDR2 YFSETQ. Trimming at V came to 4 bases and at J to 6 bases, leaving 8 bases not matched to a gene. The CDR3 protein is CASSGQGAGSAEAFF. In nucleotides, the CDR3 is TGCGCCAGCAGCGGACAGGGGGCCGGTTCCGCTGAAGCTTTCTTT. Based on the CDR3 plus reference TRBV5-1 and TRBJ1-1, the full variable domain is KAGVTQTPRYLIKTRGQQVTLSCSPISGHRSVSWYQQTPGQGLQFLFEYFSETQRNKGNFPGRFSGRQFSNSRSEMNVSTLELGDSALYLCASSGQGAGSAEAFFGQGTRLTVV.

The chain uses TRBV19 and TRBJ2-3, with D possibly being TRBD1 (6 bases). CDR1 is LNHDA and CDR2 is SQIVND in the germline V gene (reference sequence). V was trimmed by 5 bases and J by 4 bases, leaving 16 bases between them. The CDR3 runs to 15 residues. Here the CDR3 reads CASSSPTGRADTQYF. The CDR3 DNA follows: TGTGCCAGTAGTTCCCCGACAGGACGCGCAGATACGCAGTATTTT.

This clonotype occurred a few times. The chain combines TRBV5-1 with TRBJ2-3; D could derive from TRBD1 or TRBD2 (5 bases each). Germline-derived CDR1 and CDR2 are SGHRS and YFSETQ. The CDR3 extends over 14 amino acids. Trimming stripped 4 bases from V and 6 bases from J, with 15 bases between. The CDR3 DNA sequence: TGCGCCAGCAGCCCCTCAGGGACCGCGGATACGCAGTATTTT. It is translated as CASSPSGTADTQYF.

In its sample, this clonotype was seen many times. The V gene is TRBV20-1, the J gene TRBJ2-7; possible D gene TRBD1, 5 bases. The V gene lost 3 bases and the J gene lost 2 bases, with 8 bases spanning the gap. The CDR3 sequence is 12 residues long. Germline CDR1 reads DFQATT; CDR2 reads SNEGSKA (reference sequence). This chain's CDR3 is CSARTAAYEQYF. DNA for the CDR3: TGCAGTGCTAGGACAGCTGCCTACGAGCAGTACTTC.

Only a few counts were recorded for this clonotype. The chain is built from TRBV5-1 and TRBJ2-5; unclear D gene. Germline loops: CDR1 SGHRS, CDR2 YFSETQ. The CDR3 consists of 16 residues. V was trimmed by 0 bases and J by 5 bases, leaving 17 bases between them. In nucleotides, the CDR3 is TGCGCCAGCAGCTTGGCCGTGCCTAGAAGTAAGGAGACCCAGTACTTC. Its protein is CASSLAVPRSKETQYF.

This clonotype was counted ten times or more. V gene TRBV5-1 combines with J gene TRBJ2-1; possibly TRBD2 for D (7 bases). The CDR3 is made up of 13 amino acids. V was cut by 3 bases and J by 15 bases, with 19 bases left in between. Per germline, CDR1 SGHRS and CDR2 YFSETQ. The CDR3 bases are TGCGCCAGCAGCTCCGACGGGGGGCCCGTCTGGTTCTTC. The encoded protein is CASSSDGGPVWFF. The whole variable domain, filled in from reference TRBV5-1 and TRBJ2-1, reads KAGVTQTPRYLIKTRGQQVTLSCSPISGHRSVSWYQQTPGQGLQFLFEYFSETQRNKGNFPGRFSGRQFSNSRSEMNVSTLELGDSALYLCASSSDGGPVWFFGPGTRLTVL.

The table lists this clonotype with many counts. This chain connects TRBV4-2 to TRBJ1-5, with unresolved D. The V end lost 3 bases, the J end lost 0 bases, and 12 bases lay between the germline ends. The CDR3 is made up of 16 amino acids. CDR1 is LGHNA and CDR2 is YNFKEQ in the germline V gene. The CDR3 protein is CASSQEAGNSNQPQHF. CDR3 DNA sequence: TGTGCCAGCAGCCAGGAAGCAGGCAATAGCAATCAGCCCCAGCATTTT.

This clonotype was detected only a few times. The J gene is TRBJ1-2, the V gene TRBV29-1; D uncertain. The CDR3 totals 11 residues. Germline V gives CDR1 SQVTM, CDR2 ANQGSEA. V lost 6 bases, J lost 2 bases, and 7 bases lay in between. CDR3 loop: CSVTTNYGYTF. In DNA form, the CDR3 reads TGCAGCGTGACAACCAACTATGGCTACACCTTC.

This clonotype was counted at least ten times. J is TRBJ2-3 and V is TRBV7-2; possibly TRBD2 for D (6 bases). Deletions cut 5 bases from V and 1 base from J, with 13 bases between. Germline V lookup: CDR1 SGHTA, CDR2 FQGNSA. The length of the CDR3 is 15 residues. The CDR3 here is CASSTGGGGTDTQYF. The CDR3 region has the DNA TGTGCCAGCAGCACCGGAGGAGGGGGCACAGATACGCAGTATTTT.